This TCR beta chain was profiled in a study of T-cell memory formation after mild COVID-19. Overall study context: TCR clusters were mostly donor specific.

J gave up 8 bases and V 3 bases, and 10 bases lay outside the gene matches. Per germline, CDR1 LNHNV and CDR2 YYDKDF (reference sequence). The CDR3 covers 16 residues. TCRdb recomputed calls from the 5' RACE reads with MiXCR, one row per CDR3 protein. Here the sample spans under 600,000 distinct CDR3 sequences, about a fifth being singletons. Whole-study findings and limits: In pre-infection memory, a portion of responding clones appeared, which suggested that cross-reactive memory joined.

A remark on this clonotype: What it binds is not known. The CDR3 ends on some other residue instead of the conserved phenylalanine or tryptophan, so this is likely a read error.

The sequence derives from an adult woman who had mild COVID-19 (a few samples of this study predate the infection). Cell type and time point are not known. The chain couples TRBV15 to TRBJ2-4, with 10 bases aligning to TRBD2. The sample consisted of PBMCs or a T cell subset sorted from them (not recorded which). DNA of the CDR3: TGTGCCACCAGCAGTAGGGCTAGCGGGAGTAGGGACATTCAGTACTTA. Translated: CATSSRASGSRDIQYL.